The 26 T cell receptor beta chains given below trace back to one sample, sequenced in a study of cytomegalovirus exposure and HLA in healthy donors. Vbeta (60) and Jbeta (13) primers were used in the PCR. Generated by immunoSEQ multiplex PCR, the TCRdb table keeps only in-frame clones and is missing some. The sample spans 70,000 or so clones; the ten largest clones claim around 5%. Source material: PBMCs. These receptors all stem from a man aged 35-49 years in good health and CMV-seronegative.

The rearrangement joins TRBV29-1 to TRBJ2-5; 7 bases map to TRBD2. From germline, CDR1 is SQVTM and CDR2 ANQGSEA. The CDR3 length is 12 residues. V lost 4 bases to trimming and J lost 5 bases; unmatched junction nucleotides: 4. CDR3 sequence (DNA): TGCAGCGTTGTTACCGGGGGGGAGACCCAGTACTTC. It translates to CSVVTGGETQYF.

V is TRBV10-3 and J is TRBJ1-2, with 7 bases matching TRBD1. With V trimmed by 6 bases and J by 3 bases, 7 bases remained unmatched. The length of the CDR3 is 14 residues. Germline V gives CDR1 ENHRY, CDR2 SYGVKD. CDR3 DNA sequence: TGTGCCATCAGCGCCGACAGGGACCACTATGGCTACACCTTC. This gives the protein CAISADRDHYGYTF.

This chain joins TRBV30 and TRBJ2-7, with D possibly TRBD2 on 5 matching bases. The length of the CDR3 is 14 residues. Germline V gives CDR1 GTSNPN, CDR2 SVGIG (reference sequence). The V end was cut by 3 bases, the J end by 0 bases, with 12 bases between. CDR3 sequence reads: CAWRGGYYSYEQYF. For the CDR3, the DNA is TGTGCCTGGAGAGGCGGGTACTACTCCTACGAGCAGTACTTC.

This rearrangement joins TRBV30 to TRBJ1-2; D not certain. CDR1 GTSNPN and CDR2 SVGIG come from the germline V gene (reference sequence). V was cut by 5 bases and J by 4 bases, with 11 bases left in between. CDR3 size: 12 residues. CDR3 sequence (DNA): TGTGCCTGGGGAGGGTCCCTCTATGGCTACACCTTC. Its translation is CAWGGSLYGYTF.

The genes are TRBV28 and TRBJ1-1; D perhaps matches TRBD1 (6 bases). The CDR3 is made up of 16 amino acids. Deletions cut 6 bases from V and 0 bases from J, with 17 bases between. The V gene's germline CDR1 is MDHEN and CDR2 SYDVKM. The CDR3 loop is CASRWTASSMNTEAFF. CDR3 nucleotide sequence: TGTGCCAGCAGATGGACAGCAAGCTCAATGAACACTGAAGCTTTCTTT.

The rearrangement links TRBV15 to TRBJ2-3; weak D call: TRBD2 (6 bases). Trimming left V 0 bases short and J 3 bases short, with 16 bases between. From germline, CDR1 is LNHNV and CDR2 YYDKDF (reference sequence). The CDR3 length is 17 residues. Here the CDR3 reads CATSRDSVGGGTDTQYF. The CDR3 coding sequence is TGTGCCACCAGCAGAGATAGTGTGGGTGGGGGGACAGATACGCAGTATTTT.

The CDR3 DNA sequence: TGTGCCAGCAGCCCTGAGGCAGGGACTATTGGCTACACCTTC. Protein: CASSPEAGTIGYTF. This chain joins TRBV5-4 and TRBJ1-2; D may be TRBD1 (5 bases). This CDR3 is 14 amino acids long. Trimming took 4 bases from V and 7 from J, leaving 17 bases between them. The germline CDR1 and CDR2 sequences are SGHNT and YYREEE (reference sequence).

V usage is TRBV30 and J usage is TRBJ1-2, with D uncertain. This CDR3 has 12 amino acids. Germline V gene lookup returns CDR1 GTSNPN and CDR2 SVGIG (reference sequence). The V and J ends lost 1 base and 4 bases respectively, with 7 bases between them. This chain's CDR3 is CAWSGDIYGYTF. CDR3 DNA sequence: TGTGCCTGGAGTGGTGACATCTATGGCTACACCTTC.

The rearrangement joins TRBV27 to TRBJ2-7; the D gene is possibly TRBD1 (6 bases). The CDR3 sequence is 14 residues long. Trimming took off 7 bases at V and 3 bases at J, with 16 bases between the two ends. Germline CDR1 is MNHEY and CDR2 is SMNVEV (reference sequence). CDR3 residues: CASISRDTYYEQYF. Here the CDR3 DNA reads TGTGCCAGCATTTCCCGGGACACCTACTACGAGCAGTACTTC.

The chain carries TRBV2 and TRBJ1-1, with D possibly being TRBD1 (6 bases). The CDR3 is 13 residues long. The V gene lost 6 bases and the J gene lost 1 base, with 9 bases spanning the gap. The germline CDR1 and CDR2 sequences are SNHLY and FYNNEI. The CDR3 DNA is TGTGCCAGCAGCCAACAGGGGAACACTGAAGCTTTCTTT. Protein sequence: CASSQQGNTEAFF.

This sequence joins TRBV4-3 and TRBJ1-2; TRBD1 agrees at 9 bases. With 0 bases clipped from V and 4 bases from J, the junction kept 3 bases outside the gene matches. Germline lookup yields CDR1 LGHNA and CDR2 YSLEER. The CDR3 is made up of 15 amino acids. The DNA of the CDR3 is TGCGCCAGCAGCCAAGATCCACAGGGGGCCTATGGCTACACCTTC. Translated, it gives CASSQDPQGAYGYTF.

The chain couples TRBV7-9 to TRBJ2-1; 9 positions match TRBD2. There are 14 residues in the CDR3. Looked up from germline, CDR1 is SEHNR and CDR2 is FQNEAQ (reference sequence). V lost 5 bases and J lost 11; bases outside the gene matches: 10. CDR3 DNA sequence: TGTGCCAGCAGCGTCGGGACTAGCAGTCACAAGCAGTTCTTC. Translated, it gives CASSVGTSSHKQFF.

The V and J genes are TRBV28 and TRBJ2-1; TRBD2 matches at 15 bases. In germline, CDR1 is MDHEN, CDR2 SYDVKM. This CDR3 spans 17 amino acids. Trimming cost V 5 bases and J 6 bases; bases outside gene matches: 8. CDR3 coding DNA: TGTGCCAGCAGTATGTGGACTAGCGGGAGGGGGGCCAATGAGCAGTTCTTC. Its protein product is CASSMWTSGRGANEQFF.

The gene calls are TRBV27 and TRBJ1-6; perhaps TRBD1 as D (5 bases). Germline lookup yields CDR1 MNHEY and CDR2 SMNVEV (reference sequence). This CDR3 region has 14 residues. The V end lost 7 bases, the J end lost 6 bases, and 13 bases lay between the germline ends. CDR3 in amino acids: CASTRQSLNSPLHF. CDR3 DNA sequence: TGTGCCAGCACCCGACAGTCTCTTAATTCACCCCTCCACTTT.

CDR3 amino acids: CASSLGQGYTGELFF. In DNA, the CDR3 is TGTGCCAGCAGCCTGGGACAGGGGTACACCGGGGAGCTGTTTTTT. The chain recombines TRBV11-3 with TRBJ2-2; 10 bases line up with TRBD1. The J segment lost 3 bases and the V segment lost 5 bases, leaving 3 bases of the junction unmatched. The CDR3 covers 15 residues. The germline V gene encodes CDR1 SGHNT and CDR2 YENEEA.

The chain uses TRBV14 and TRBJ2-5; perhaps TRBD1 as D (5 bases). The end of the DNA is better explained by TRBJ2-7, so the J call may be wrong. Germline CDR1 and CDR2: SGHDN and FVKESK. This CDR3 has 13 residues. CDR3 nucleotides: TGTGCCAGCAGCCAAGTCCAGGGTCTCGAGCAGTACTTC. Its translation is CASSQVQGLEQYF.

The rearrangement links TRBV15 to TRBJ2-7, with TRBD1 matching over 8 bases. The CDR3 runs 18 residues. Germline trimming cut 0 bases from V and 0 bases from J; bases unmatched to any gene: 10. In germline, CDR1 is LNHNV, CDR2 YYDKDF (reference sequence). Here the CDR3 reads CATSRELTGGQSSYEQYF. CDR3 nucleotide sequence: TGTGCCACCAGCAGAGAGCTTACAGGGGGACAGAGCTCCTACGAGCAGTACTTC.

The rearrangement joins TRBV4-1 to TRBJ2-3; D unresolved. The CDR3 length is 13 residues. Germline V gene lookup returns CDR1 MGHRA and CDR2 YSYEKL. V was cut by 1 base and J by 4 bases, with 6 bases left in between. CDR3 sequence reads: CASSQGHADTQYF. CDR3 sequence (DNA): TGCGCCAGCAGCCAAGGTCATGCAGATACGCAGTATTTT.

V and J are TRBV29-1 and TRBJ2-7; the D gene is possibly TRBD2 (5 bases). Trimming removed 7 bases from V and 1 base from J, with 11 bases in between. This CDR3 is 12 amino acids long. The germline CDR1 and CDR2 sequences are SQVTM and ANQGSEA. The CDR3 sequence: CSAEDGSYEQYF. CDR3 nucleotide sequence: TGCAGCGCGGAGGACGGATCCTACGAGCAGTACTTC.

V gene TRBV29-1 combines with J gene TRBJ2-7; TRBD1 aligns across 10 bases. This CDR3 is 12 amino acids long. Germline V CDR1 and CDR2: SQVTM, ANQGSEA. V was pared by 5 bases and J by 7 bases, with 5 bases of the junction left unmatched. CDR3 protein: CSVRQGAWEQYF. The CDR3 DNA sequence: TGCAGCGTTCGACAGGGGGCCTGGGAGCAGTACTTC.

The CDR3 region is CASSLAWTGEGEKLFF. The CDR3, as DNA: TGCGCCAGCAGCTTGGCCTGGACAGGGGAAGGGGAAAAACTGTTTTTT. V usage is TRBV5-1 and J usage is TRBJ1-4; the match to TRBD1 covers 9 bases. Germline loops: CDR1 SGHRS, CDR2 YFSETQ. J was trimmed by 8 bases and V by 0 bases; bases with no gene match: 8. The CDR3 runs 16 residues.

The V gene is TRBV30, the J gene TRBJ2-3, with TRBD2 identical over 9 bases. This CDR3 is built from 13 residues. V lost 0 bases to trimming and J lost 10 bases; unmatched junction nucleotides: 5. Germline CDR1 and CDR2: GTSNPN and SVGIG (reference sequence). The CDR3 reads CAWSVQRGVAQYF. In DNA, the CDR3 is TGTGCCTGGAGTGTACAGCGGGGGGTGGCGCAGTATTTT.

The gene calls are TRBV4-3 and TRBJ1-5, with a possible D match to TRBD1 (6 bases). There are 16 residues in the CDR3. Trimming removed 0 bases at V and 4 bases at J, with 13 bases between. CDR1 is LGHNA and CDR2 is YSLEER in the germline V gene. CDR3 residues: CASSQDRGHQNQPQHF. The CDR3 nucleotides are TGCGCCAGCAGCCAAGATCGGGGACACCAAAATCAGCCCCAGCATTTT.

The CDR3 nucleotides read TGTGCCTGGGATCCCTTTGCGGGAGGGAACACCGGGGAGCTGTTTTTT. This sequence encodes CAWDPFAGGNTGELFF. The rearrangement links TRBV30 to TRBJ2-2; 8 positions agree with TRBD2. Germline V gene data show CDR1 as GTSNPN and CDR2 as SVGIG (reference sequence). The CDR3 runs to 16 residues. J was trimmed by 1 base and V by 5 bases; bases with no gene match: 9. The full variable domain, in which reference TRBV30 and TRBJ2-2 provide the parts outside the CDR3, is SQTIHQWPATLVQPVGSPLSLECTVEGTSNPNLYWYRQAAGRGLQLLFYSVGIGQISSEVPQNLSASRPQDRQFILSSKKLLLSDSGFYLCAWDPFAGGNTGELFFGEGSRLTVL.

This rearrangement joins TRBV5-1 to TRBJ1-3; 7 bases are a match to TRBD1. V was pared by 5 bases and J by 7 bases, with 12 bases of the junction left unmatched. CDR1 and CDR2 from the germline V gene are SGHRS and YFSETQ. The CDR3 sequence is 15 residues long. The chain's CDR3 is CASSHGTALENTIYF. CDR3 nucleotide sequence: TGCGCCAGCAGTCATGGGACAGCTCTGGAGAACACCATATATTTT.

The chain is built from TRBV19 and TRBJ2-7; the match to TRBD1 covers 9 bases. With 5 bases clipped from V and 6 bases from J, the junction kept 11 bases outside the gene matches. The V gene's germline CDR1 is LNHDA and CDR2 SQIVND (reference sequence). The CDR3 spans 15 residues. This CDR3 is CASSPEDRGGGEQYF. In nucleotides, the CDR3 is TGTGCCAGTAGTCCCGAGGACAGGGGAGGCGGCGAGCAGTACTTC.